The source of this TCR beta chain is a study of blood T cell repertoires in COVID-19. Turning to the study itself: Samples taken during acute and convalescent COVID-19 were collected in the United States, Italy and Spain. In each case, the material was cDNA or gDNA derived from T cells, B-cell-depleted T cells, or PBMCs.

Under the authors' procedure: Amplification of reference gene primers was used by the study to estimate nucleated cell counts. Some clones are missing from TCRdb's copy, which holds only in-frame ones; the method was immunoSEQ multiplex PCR. For V, J and clone size, that table is used; D and trimming come from the DNA. The profile shows over 70,000 clones, 75% to 90% of them singletons. The sequence came from a human donor in a cohort sampled during active COVID-19. The sequencing input was peripheral blood.

The CDR3 loop reads CASSPPGTSFYYGYTF. CDR3 nucleotides: TGTGCCAGCTCACCTCCCGGGACATCCTTTTACTATGGCTACACCTTC. The J gene is TRBJ1-2, the V gene TRBV18; weak D call: TRBD1 (6 bases). The CDR3 extends over 16 amino acids. CDR1 and CDR2 (germline): KGHSH, LQKENI. Trimming left V 3 bases short and J 3 bases short, with 17 bases between.